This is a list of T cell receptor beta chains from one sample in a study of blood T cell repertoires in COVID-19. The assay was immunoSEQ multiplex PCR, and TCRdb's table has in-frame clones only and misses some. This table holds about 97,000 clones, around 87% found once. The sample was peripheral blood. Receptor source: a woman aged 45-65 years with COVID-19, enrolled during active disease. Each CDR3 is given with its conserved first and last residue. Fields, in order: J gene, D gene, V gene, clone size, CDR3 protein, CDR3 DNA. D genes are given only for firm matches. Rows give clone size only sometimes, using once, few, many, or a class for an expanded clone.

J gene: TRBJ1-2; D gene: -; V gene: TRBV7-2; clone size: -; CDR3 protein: CASSSTGIDYGYTF; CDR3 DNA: TGTGCCAGCAGCTCAACAGGGATAGACTATGGCTACACCTTC
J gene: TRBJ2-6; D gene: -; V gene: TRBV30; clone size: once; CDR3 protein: CAWSLGITSSGANVLTF; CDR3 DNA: TGTGCCTGGAGTCTCGGGATCACCAGCTCTGGGGCCAACGTCCTGACTTTC
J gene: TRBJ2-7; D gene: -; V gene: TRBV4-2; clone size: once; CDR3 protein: CASSQDLGGAGYEQYF; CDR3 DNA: TGTGCCAGCAGCCAAGATCTGGGCGGGGCGGGGTACGAGCAGTACTTC
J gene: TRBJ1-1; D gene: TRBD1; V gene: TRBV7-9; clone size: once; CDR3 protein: CASSARQGVNTEAFF; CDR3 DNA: TGTGCCAGCAGCGCCCGACAGGGGGTGAACACTGAAGCTTTCTTT
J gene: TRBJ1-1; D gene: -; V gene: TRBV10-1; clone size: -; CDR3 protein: CASSESSGYTEAFF; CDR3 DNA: TGCGCCAGCAGTGAGTCTTCGGGATATACTGAAGCTTTCTTT
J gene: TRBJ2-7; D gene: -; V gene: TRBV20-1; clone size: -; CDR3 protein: CSARGGHEQYF; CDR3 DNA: TGCAGTGCTAGGGGGGGGCACGAGCAGTACTTC
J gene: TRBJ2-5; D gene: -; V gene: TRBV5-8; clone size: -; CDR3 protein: CASSWGNGGREETQYF; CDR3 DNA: TGTGCCAGCAGCTGGGGGAACGGGGGTCGGGAGGAGACCCAGTACTTC
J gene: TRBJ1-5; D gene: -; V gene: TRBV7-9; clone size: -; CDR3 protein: CASSLAGSGHQPQHF; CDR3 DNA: TGTGCCAGCAGCTTAGCCGGAAGTGGGCATCAGCCCCAGCATTTT
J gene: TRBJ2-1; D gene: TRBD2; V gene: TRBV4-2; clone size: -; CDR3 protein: CASSQGSSGGVSSYNEQFF; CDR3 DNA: TGTGCCAGCAGCCAAGGTTCTAGCGGGGGGGTCAGCTCCTACAATGAGCAGTTCTTC
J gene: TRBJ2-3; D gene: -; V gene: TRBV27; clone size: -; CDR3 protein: CASSLSRGDTQYF; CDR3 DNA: TGTGCCAGCAGTTTATCCCGGGGAGATACGCAGTATTTT
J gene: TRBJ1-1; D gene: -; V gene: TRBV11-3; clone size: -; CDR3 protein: CASSLDGMNTEAFF; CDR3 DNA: TGTGCCAGCAGCTTAGACGGGATGAACACTGAAGCTTTCTTT
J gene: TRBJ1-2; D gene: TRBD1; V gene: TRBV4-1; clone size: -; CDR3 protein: CASSQDRDRDYGYTF; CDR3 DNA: TGCGCCAGCAGCCAAGACCGGGACAGGGACTATGGCTACACCTTC
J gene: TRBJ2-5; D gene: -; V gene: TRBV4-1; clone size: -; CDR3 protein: CASSQGFGSETQYF; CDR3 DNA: TGCGCCAGCAGCCAAGGGTTTGGCTCAGAGACCCAGTACTTC
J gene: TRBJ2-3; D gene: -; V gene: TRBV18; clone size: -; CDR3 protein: CASSTRTSTDTQYF; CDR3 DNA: TGTGCCAGCTCAACCAGGACTAGCACAGATACGCAGTATTTT
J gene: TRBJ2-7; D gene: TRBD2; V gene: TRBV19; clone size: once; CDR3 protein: CATKIAGGAYEQYF; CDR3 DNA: TGTGCCACAAAGATAGCGGGGGGGGCCTACGAGCAGTACTTC
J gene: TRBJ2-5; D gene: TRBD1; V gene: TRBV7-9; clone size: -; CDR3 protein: CASSFTGGETQYF; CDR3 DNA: TGTGCCAGCAGCTTTACAGGGGGCGAGACCCAGTACTTC
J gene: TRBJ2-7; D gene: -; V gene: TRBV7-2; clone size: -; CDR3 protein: CASSLTGYEQYF; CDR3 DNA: TGTGCCAGCAGCTTAACGGGGTACGAGCAGTACTTC
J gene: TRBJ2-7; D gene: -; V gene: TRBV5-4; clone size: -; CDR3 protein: CASSFRGQDSEQYF; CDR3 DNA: TGTGCCAGCAGCTTTAGAGGGCAAGACTCCGAGCAGTACTTC
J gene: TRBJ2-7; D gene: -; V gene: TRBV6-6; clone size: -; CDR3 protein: CASSYSTYEQYF; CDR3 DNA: TGTGCCAGCAGTTACTCTACCTACGAGCAGTACTTC
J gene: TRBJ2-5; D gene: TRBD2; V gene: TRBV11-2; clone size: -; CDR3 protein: CASSPSMQLAGGETQYF; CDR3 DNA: TGTGCCAGCAGCCCGTCGATGCAACTAGCGGGGGGAGAGACCCAGTACTTC
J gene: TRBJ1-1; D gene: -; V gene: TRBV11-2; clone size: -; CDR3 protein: CASSLVGRDTEAFF; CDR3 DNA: TGTGCCAGCAGCTTAGTGGGCAGAGACACTGAAGCTTTCTTT
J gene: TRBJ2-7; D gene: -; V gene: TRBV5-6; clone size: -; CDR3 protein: CASSLRRSEQYF; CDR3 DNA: TGTGCCAGCAGCTTGCGGAGATCCGAGCAGTACTTC
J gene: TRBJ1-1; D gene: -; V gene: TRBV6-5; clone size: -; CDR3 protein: CASSYPGVTEAFF; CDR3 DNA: TGTGCCAGCAGTTACCCGGGGGTCACTGAAGCTTTCTTT
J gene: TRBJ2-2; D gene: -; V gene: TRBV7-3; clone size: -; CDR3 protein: CASSLAPPGTGELFF; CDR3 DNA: TGTGCCAGCAGCTTGGCCCCCCCAGGGACCGGGGAGCTGTTTTTT
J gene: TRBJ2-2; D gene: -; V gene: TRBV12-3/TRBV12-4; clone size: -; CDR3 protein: CASSLRYTGELFF; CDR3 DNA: TGTGCCAGCAGTTTACGGTACACCGGGGAGCTGTTTTTT
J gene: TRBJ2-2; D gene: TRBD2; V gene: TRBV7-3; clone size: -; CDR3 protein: CASSPEERGGRRRELFF; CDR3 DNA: TGTGCCAGCAGCCCCGAGGAGCGGGGGGGAAGACGGAGGGAGCTGTTTTTT
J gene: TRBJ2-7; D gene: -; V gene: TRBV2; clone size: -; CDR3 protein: CASRTVVNYEQYF; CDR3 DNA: TGTGCCAGCCGGACAGTCGTCAACTACGAGCAGTACTTC
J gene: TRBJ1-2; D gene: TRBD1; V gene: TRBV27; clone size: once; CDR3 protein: CASSGTGGNYGYTF; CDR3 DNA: TGTGCCAGCAGCGGGACAGGGGGCAACTATGGCTACACCTTC
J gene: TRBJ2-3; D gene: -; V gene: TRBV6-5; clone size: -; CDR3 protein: CASSYSGYGADTQYF; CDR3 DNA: TGTGCCAGCAGTTACTCTGGGTACGGGGCAGATACGCAGTATTTT
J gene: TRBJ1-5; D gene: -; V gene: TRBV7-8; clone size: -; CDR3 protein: CASSLTRTASNQPQHF; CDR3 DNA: TGTGCCAGCAGCTTAACCCGGACAGCAAGCAATCAGCCCCAGCATTTT
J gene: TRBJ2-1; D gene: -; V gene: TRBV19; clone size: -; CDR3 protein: CASALGGGVYNEQFF; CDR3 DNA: TGTGCCAGTGCCCTCGGTGGCGGGGTTTACAATGAGCAGTTCTTC
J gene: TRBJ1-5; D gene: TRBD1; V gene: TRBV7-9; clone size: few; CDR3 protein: CASSMETGGGQPQHF; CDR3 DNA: TGTGCCAGCAGCATGGAGACAGGGGGTGGTCAGCCCCAGCATTTT
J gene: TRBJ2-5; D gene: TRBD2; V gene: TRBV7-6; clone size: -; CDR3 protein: CASTIGEFGGVETQYF; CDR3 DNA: TGTGCCAGCACTATAGGGGAGTTCGGGGGGGTGGAGACCCAGTACTTC
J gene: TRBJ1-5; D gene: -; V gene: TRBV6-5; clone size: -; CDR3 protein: CASTRFRTVLEPQHF; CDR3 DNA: TGTGCCAGCACTAGATTCCGGACAGTCCTGGAACCCCAGCATTTT
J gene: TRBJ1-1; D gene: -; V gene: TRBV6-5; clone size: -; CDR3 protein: CASSLNRVGTEAFF; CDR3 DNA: TGTGCCAGCAGCCTCAACAGGGTTGGCACTGAAGCTTTCTTT
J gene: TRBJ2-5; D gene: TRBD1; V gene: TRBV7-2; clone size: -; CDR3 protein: CASSPGTARETQYF; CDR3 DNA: TGTGCCAGCAGCCCCGGGACAGCAAGGGAGACCCAGTACTTC
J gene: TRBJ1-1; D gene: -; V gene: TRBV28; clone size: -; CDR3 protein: CASSLAGVGGKAFF; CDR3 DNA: TGTGCCAGCAGTTTAGCGGGGGTTGGAGGGAAAGCTTTCTTT
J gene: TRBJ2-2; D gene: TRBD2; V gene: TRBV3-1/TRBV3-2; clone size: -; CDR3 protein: CASSPLAGGRTGELFF; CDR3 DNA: TGTGCCAGCAGCCCACTAGCGGGGGGGCGCACCGGGGAGCTGTTTTTT
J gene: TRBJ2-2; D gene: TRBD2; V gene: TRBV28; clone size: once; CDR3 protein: CASSSTGTSGGWELFF; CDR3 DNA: TGTGCCAGCAGCTCAACCGGGACTAGCGGGGGGTGGGAGCTGTTTTTT
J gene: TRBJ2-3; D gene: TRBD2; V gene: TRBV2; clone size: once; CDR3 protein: CASRNRGTSASTDTQYF; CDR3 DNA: TGTGCCAGCAGGAACCGGGGGACTAGCGCTAGCACAGATACGCAGTATTTT
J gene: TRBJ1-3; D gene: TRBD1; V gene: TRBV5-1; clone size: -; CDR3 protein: CASTQSGTGSSGNTIYF; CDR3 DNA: TGCGCCAGCACCCAATCCGGGACAGGGAGCTCTGGAAACACCATATATTTT
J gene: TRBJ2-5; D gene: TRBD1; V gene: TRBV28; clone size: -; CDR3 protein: CASSSGGLAQETQYF; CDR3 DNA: TGTGCCAGCAGCTCAGGGGGCTTGGCCCAAGAGACCCAGTACTTC
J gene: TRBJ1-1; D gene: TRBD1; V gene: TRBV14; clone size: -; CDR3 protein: CASSPDRGYTEAFF; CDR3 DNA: TGTGCCAGCAGCCCTGACAGGGGCTACACTGAAGCTTTCTTT
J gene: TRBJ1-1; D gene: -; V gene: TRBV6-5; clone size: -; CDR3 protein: CASRTQGNTEAFF; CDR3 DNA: TGTGCCAGCAGAACACAGGGGAACACTGAAGCTTTCTTT
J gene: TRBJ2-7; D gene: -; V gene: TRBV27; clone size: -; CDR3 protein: CAAATALGPYEQYF; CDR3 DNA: TGTGCGGCGGCGACAGCTTTAGGACCCTACGAGCAGTACTTC
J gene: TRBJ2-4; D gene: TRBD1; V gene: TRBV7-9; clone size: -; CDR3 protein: CASSSDRAGGKNIQYF; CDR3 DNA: TGTGCCAGCAGCTCGGACAGGGCTGGTGGCAAAAACATTCAGTACTTC
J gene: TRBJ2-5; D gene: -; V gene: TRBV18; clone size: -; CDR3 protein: CASSPTQAQETQYF; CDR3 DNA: TGTGCCAGCTCTCCCACACAGGCCCAAGAGACCCAGTACTTC
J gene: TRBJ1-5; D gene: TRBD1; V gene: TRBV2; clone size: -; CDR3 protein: CASSAQGVDSNQPQHF; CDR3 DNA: TGTGCCAGCAGCGCCCAGGGGGTTGATAGCAATCAGCCCCAGCATTTT
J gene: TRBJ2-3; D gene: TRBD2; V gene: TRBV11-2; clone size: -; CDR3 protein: CASSSGLAMAQYF; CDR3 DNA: TGTGCCAGCAGCTCGGGACTAGCGATGGCGCAGTATTTT
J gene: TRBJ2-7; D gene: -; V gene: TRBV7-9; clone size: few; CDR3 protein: CASSFLQGHEQYF; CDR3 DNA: TGTGCCAGCAGCTTCCTGCAGGGTCACGAGCAGTACTTC
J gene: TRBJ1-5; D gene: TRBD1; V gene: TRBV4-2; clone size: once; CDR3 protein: CASSQEITGGAQPQHF; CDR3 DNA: TGTGCCAGCAGCCAAGAAATCACAGGGGGCGCCCAGCCCCAGCATTTT
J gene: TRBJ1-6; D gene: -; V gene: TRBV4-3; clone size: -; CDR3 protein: CASSQPDSPNSPLHF; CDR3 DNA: TGCGCCAGCAGCCAACCCGACAGCCCCAATTCACCCCTCCACTTT
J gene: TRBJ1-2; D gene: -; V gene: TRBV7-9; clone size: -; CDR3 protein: CASSIQGSYGYTF; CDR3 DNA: TGTGCCAGCAGCATACAGGGATCCTATGGCTACACCTTC
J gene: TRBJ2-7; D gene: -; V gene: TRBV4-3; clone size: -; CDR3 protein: CASSQDLGSYEQYF; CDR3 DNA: TGCGCCAGCAGCCAAGATCTGGGGAGCTACGAGCAGTACTTC
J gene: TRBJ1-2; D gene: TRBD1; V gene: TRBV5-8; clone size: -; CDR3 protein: CASSLTGTGEVGYTF; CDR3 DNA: TGTGCCAGCAGCCTTACCGGGACAGGGGAAGTCGGCTACACCTTC